The 4 T cell receptor beta chains presented below share a single source sample, sequenced in a study of T cells expressing NK-cell markers. TCRdb re-called the 5' RACE reads; one entry per CDR3 protein, DNA not given. The sample table includes approximately 550,000 distinct CDR3 sequences. Sequences were obtained from blood T cells: a sorted CD56 or NKG2C T cell subset, CD4+ or CD8+ T cells, or bulk PBMC T cells (not recorded which). The receptor source for this set is a young man in good health.

The chain is built from TRBV24-1 and TRBJ2-5; TCRdb picks TRBD1, but there is no DNA to check that call. CDR1 and CDR2 (germline): KGHDR, SFDVKD. CDR3 length: 15 amino acids. The CDR3 region is CATSDPGGSTETQYF.

V is TRBV21-1 and J is TRBJ2-7; TCRdb's assignment of TRBD2 cannot be checked, as there is no DNA. TRBV21-1 has pseudogene status. The CDR3 runs to 15 residues. The CDR3 sequence is CASSKVGGRAHEQYF.

The chain couples TRBV6-5 to TRBJ2-1; TCRdb's D call, TRBD1, is unchecked because there is no DNA. This CDR3 comprises 16 residues. Germline-derived CDR1 and CDR2 are MNHEY and SVGAGI. The chain's CDR3 is CASSYFDRVTYNEQFF.

V gene TRBV5-6 combines with J gene TRBJ2-3. The CDR3 covers 13 residues. CDR1 is SGHDT, CDR2 YYEEEE, per germline. The CDR3 sequence is CASSWTHGDTQYF.